This T cell receptor (beta chain) is from a study of a mutant IDH1 vaccine in newly diagnosed glioma. The study, taken as a whole, reports: Approximately 95% of patients showed vaccine-induced immune responses across multiple MHC alleles.

Time point defined: week 11, during vaccination. What each vaccine dose contained was 300 ug of mutant IDH1 20-mer peptide, accompanied by topical imiquimod. The germline V gene has CDR1 DFQATT and CDR2 SNEGSKA (reference sequence). The V end was cut by 6 bases, the J end by 5 bases, with 11 bases between. The CDR3 is 11 amino acids. The table came from immunoSEQ multiplex PCR; TCRdb's copy has only in-frame clones and leaves some out. The profile shows over 55,000 clones, around nine tenths of them singletons. About this clone: What it recognizes is unknown.

V usage is TRBV20-1 and J usage is TRBJ2-7; D is ambiguous. Here the sequenced sample was PBMCs, taken from a glioma patient whose treatment included an IDH1 peptide vaccine. This TCR came from a man aged 40-49 years with glioma. In nucleotides, the CDR3 is TGCAGTGCGCCTTGGGGTAACGAGCAGTACTTC. It codes for CSAPWGNEQYF.